This record looks at one T cell receptor beta chain sequence and its context. The record originates from a study of CD8 T cells in Susac syndrome. Trimming stripped 5 bases from V and 3 bases from J, with 19 bases between. Germline CDR1 is DFQATT and CDR2 is SNEGSKA (reference sequence). This CDR3 is built from 15 residues. Reverse transcription used about 0.45 to 1 ug RNA and random hexamers. Each CDR3 protein gets one entry after TCRdb re-called the immunoSEQ multiplex PCR reads with MiXCR. The sample records 180,000 or so distinct CDR3 sequences, nearly 95% being singletons. The sample comprised CD4+ T cells from PBMCs. The sequence came from a human donor with multiple sclerosis. The rearrangement links TRBV20-1 to TRBJ1-1; perhaps TRBD1 as D (5 bases). The CDR3 DNA sequence: TGCAGTGCTCCACTCCGCGGGGGGAGCGACACTGAAGCTTTCTTT. Its translation is CSAPLRGGSDTEAFF.